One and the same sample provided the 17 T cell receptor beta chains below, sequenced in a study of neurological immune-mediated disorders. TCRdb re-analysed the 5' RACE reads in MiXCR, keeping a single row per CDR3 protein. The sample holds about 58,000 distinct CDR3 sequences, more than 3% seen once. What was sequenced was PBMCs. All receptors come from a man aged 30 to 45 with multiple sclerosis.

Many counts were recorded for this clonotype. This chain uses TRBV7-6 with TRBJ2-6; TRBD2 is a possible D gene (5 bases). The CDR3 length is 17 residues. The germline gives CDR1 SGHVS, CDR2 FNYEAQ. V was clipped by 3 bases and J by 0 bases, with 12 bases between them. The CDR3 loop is CASSFSIGGSGANVLTF. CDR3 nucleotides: TGTGCCAGCAGCTTTAGTATCGGAGGCTCTGGGGCCAACGTCCTGACTTTC. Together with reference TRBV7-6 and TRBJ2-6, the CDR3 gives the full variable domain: GAGVSQSPRYKVTKRGQDVALRCDPISGHVSLYWYRQALGQGPEFLTYFNYEAQQDKSGLPNDRFSAERPEGSISTLTIQRTEQRDSAMYRCASSFSIGGSGANVLTFGAGSRLTVL.

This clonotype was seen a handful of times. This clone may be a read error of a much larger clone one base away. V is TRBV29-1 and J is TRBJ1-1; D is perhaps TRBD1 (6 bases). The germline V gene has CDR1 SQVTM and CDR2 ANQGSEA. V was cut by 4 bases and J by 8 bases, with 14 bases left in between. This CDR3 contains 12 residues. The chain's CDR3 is CSVGKGDREAFF. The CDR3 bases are TGCAGCGTTGGCAAGGGGGATCGGGAAGCTTTCTTT.

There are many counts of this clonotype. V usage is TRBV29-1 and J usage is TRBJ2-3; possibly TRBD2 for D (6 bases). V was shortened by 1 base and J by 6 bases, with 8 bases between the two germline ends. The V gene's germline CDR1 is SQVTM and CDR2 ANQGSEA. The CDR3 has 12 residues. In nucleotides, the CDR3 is TGCAGCGTTGAAGGCGGAGGGGATACGCAGTATTTT. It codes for CSVEGGGDTQYF.

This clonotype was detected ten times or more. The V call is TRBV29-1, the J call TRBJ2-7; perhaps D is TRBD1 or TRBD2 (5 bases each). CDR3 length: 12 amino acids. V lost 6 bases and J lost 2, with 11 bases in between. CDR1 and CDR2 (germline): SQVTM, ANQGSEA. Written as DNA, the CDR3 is TGCAGCGTGCCGGGACCGGCCTACGAGCAGTACTTC. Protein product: CSVPGPAYEQYF.

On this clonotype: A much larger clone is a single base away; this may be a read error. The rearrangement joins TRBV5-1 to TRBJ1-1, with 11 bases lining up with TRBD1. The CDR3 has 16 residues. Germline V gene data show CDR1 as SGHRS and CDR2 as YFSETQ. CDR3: CTSSLAGQGALTEAFF. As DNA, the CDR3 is TGCACCAGCAGCTTGGCTGGACAGGGGGCGCTTACTGAAGCTTTCTTT.

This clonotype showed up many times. The CDR3 DNA sequence: TGCGCCAGCAGTGAGGACCTGGGCCAGCCCCAGCATTTT. Translated, it gives CASSEDLGQPQHF. This rearrangement joins TRBV10-1 to TRBJ1-5; D not resolved. Trimming removed 2 bases at V and 7 bases at J, with 9 bases between. The CDR3 contains 13 residues. Germline V lookup: CDR1 WNHNN, CDR2 SYGVQD (reference sequence).

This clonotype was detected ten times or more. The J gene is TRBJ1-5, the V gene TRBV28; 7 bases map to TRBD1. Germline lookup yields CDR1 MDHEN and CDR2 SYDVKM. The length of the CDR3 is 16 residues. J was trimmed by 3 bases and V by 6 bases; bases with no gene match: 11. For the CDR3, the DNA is TGTGCCAGCAGCCCTTGGACAGGCGGGTCCAATCAGCCCCAGCATTTT. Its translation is CASSPWTGGSNQPQHF.

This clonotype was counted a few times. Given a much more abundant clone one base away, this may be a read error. CDR3 residues: CSVEDPGKKIQYF. CDR3 nucleotides: TGCAGCGTTGAAGATCCAGGCAAAAAAATTCAGTACTTC. V gene TRBV29-1 combines with J gene TRBJ2-4; D not resolved. The CDR3 runs to 13 residues. CDR1 SQVTM and CDR2 ANQGSEA come from the germline V gene.

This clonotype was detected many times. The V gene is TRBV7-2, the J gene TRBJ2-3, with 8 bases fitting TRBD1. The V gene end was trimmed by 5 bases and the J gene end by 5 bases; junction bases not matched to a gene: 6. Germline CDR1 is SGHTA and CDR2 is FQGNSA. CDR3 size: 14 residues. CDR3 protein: CASSHDRGRDTQYF. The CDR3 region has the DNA TGTGCCAGCAGCCACGACAGGGGTAGAGATACGCAGTATTTT.

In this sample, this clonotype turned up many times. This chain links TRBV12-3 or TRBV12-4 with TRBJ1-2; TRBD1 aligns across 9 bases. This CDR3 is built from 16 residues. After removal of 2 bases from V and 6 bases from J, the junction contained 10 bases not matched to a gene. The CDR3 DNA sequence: TGTGCCAGCAGTTTAAGTTTAGAGGGACAGGGAAATGGCTACACCTTC. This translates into CASSLSLEGQGNGYTF.

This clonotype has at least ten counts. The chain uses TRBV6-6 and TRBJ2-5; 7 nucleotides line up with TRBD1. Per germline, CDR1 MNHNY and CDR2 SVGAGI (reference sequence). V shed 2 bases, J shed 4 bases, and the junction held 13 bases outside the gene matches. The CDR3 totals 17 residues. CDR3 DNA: TGTGCCAGCAGTTACGGTGTGTACAGGGGAGCTCTAGAGACCCAGTACTTC. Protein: CASSYGVYRGALETQYF.

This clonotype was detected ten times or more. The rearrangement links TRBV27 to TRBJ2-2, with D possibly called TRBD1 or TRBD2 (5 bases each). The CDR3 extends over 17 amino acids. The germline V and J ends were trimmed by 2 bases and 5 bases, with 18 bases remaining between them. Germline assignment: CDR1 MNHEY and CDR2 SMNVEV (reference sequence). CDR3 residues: CASSLPDGIWGTGELFF. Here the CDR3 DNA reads TGTGCCAGCAGTTTACCCGACGGTATTTGGGGGACCGGGGAGCTGTTTTTT.

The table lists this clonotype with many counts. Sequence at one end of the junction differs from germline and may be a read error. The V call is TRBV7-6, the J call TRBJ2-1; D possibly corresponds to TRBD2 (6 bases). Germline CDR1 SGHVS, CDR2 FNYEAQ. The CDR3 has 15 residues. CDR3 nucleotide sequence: TGTGCCAGCAGCGTAGCGGCCTACTCCTACAATGAGCAGTTCTTC. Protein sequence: CASSVAAYSYNEQFF.

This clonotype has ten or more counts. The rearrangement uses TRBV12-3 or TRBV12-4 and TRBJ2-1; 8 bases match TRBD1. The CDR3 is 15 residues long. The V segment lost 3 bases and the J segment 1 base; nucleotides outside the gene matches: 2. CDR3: CASSFYRGSYNEQFF. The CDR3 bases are TGTGCCAGCAGTTTTTACAGGGGGTCCTACAATGAGCAGTTCTTC.

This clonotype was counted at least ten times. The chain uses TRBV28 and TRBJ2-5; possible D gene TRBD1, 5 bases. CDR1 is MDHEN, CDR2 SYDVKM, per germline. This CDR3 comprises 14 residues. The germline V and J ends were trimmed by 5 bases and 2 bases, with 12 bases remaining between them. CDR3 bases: TGTGCCAGCAGTGAGACAGATCCACAAGAGACCCAGTACTTC. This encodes CASSETDPQETQYF.

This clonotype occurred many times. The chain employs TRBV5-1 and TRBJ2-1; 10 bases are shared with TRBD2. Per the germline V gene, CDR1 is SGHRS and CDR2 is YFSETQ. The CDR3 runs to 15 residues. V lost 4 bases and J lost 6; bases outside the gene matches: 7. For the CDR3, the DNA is TGCGCCAGCAGCCCGACTAGCGGGCTTCCCAATGAGCAGTTCTTC. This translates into CASSPTSGLPNEQFF. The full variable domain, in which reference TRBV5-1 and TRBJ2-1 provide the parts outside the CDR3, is KAGVTQTPRYLIKTRGQQVTLSCSPISGHRSVSWYQQTPGQGLQFLFEYFSETQRNKGNFPGRFSGRQFSNSRSEMNVSTLELGDSALYLCASSPTSGLPNEQFFGPGTRLTVL.

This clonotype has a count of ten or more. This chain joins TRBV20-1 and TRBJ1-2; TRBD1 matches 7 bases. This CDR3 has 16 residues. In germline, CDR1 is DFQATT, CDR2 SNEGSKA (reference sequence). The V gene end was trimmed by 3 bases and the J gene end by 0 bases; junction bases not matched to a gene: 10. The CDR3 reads CSASRPPGQSNYGYTF. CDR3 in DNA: TGCAGTGCTAGCCGTCCTCCGGGACAGTCTAACTATGGCTACACCTTC.